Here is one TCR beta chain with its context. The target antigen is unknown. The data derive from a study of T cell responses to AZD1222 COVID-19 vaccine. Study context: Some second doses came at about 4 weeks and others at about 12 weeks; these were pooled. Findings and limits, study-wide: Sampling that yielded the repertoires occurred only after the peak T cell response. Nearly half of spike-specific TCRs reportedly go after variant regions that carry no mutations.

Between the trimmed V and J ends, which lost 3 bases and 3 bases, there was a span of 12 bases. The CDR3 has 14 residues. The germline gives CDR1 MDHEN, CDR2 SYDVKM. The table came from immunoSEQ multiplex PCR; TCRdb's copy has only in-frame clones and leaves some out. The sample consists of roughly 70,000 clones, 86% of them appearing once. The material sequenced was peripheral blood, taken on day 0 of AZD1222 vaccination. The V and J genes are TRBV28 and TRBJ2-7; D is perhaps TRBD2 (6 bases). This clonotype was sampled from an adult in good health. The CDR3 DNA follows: TGTGCCAGCAGTTTCAGTGGAGGGGTCTACGAGCAGTACTTC. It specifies CASSFSGGVYEQYF.